The source of this T cell receptor (beta chain) is a study of shared clonotypes between healthy human individuals (TCRdb year 2020). For context, the study as a whole: A few men and a couple of women, aged 18 to 49 years, made up the cohort. For each donor, CD4 naive and CD4 memory were each given three plates, CD8 naive was given two plates, and CD8 memory was given one plate. The study deeply sequenced blood TCR repertoires of about 5 healthy adults to estimate repertoire size and the extent of clonotype sharing between individuals. Different laboratories and diverse techniques were used to prepare libraries and sequence TCR repertoires, to increase sequencing depth and limit assay-specific biases. Each donor's leukapheresis produced roughly between roughly 0.85 and 9 billion PBMCs. Study-wide findings and limitations: Sampling was limited to blood, and TCR repertoires in tissue likely differ from TCR repertoires in blood. When several donors were compared, the shared fraction of clonotypes was around 5% for naive CD4, 3.5% to 4% for naive CD8, more than 2% for memory CD4, and under 0.5% for memory CD8. Compared with non-shared clonotypes, clonotypes shared by all four sorted-subset donors had higher generation probabilities. Because the study included a small number of donors, the genetic and exposure-history diversity represented was limited. Naive subsets generally had larger estimated clonotype richness than memory subsets. Pairwise subsampling indicated that sequencing depth was expected to affect the degree of clonotype sharing among donors. Incomplete sequencing was indicated by rarefaction of sorted-subset datasets, despite the large sequencing depth.

Between the V and J ends, shortened by 2 bases and 6 bases respectively, the junction contains 11 bases. Including the terminal cysteine and phenylalanine, the CDR3 comprises 13 residues. The entry retains the CDR3 DNA only, 39 bases that are in frame from base 1. Per the germline V gene, SGHVS is the CDR1 and FQNEAQ is the CDR2. Using the deep immunoSEQ assay, multiplex PCR amplified TCR CDR3 regions from genomic DNA. For each cell subset, the extracted genomic DNA was distributed evenly across all wells of several immunoSEQ 96-well plates, and each plate served as one replicate. For sorted subsets, around 200 ng genomic DNA, equal to some 28,000 T cell genomes, was loaded into each replicate PCR. Purified libraries were measured with a Qubit 3.0 fluorometer, size-checked on a Bioanalyzer 2100, and measured again with the KAPA Library Quantification kit. Every immunoSEQ 96-well plate was sequenced on a dedicated single-read 150-cycle Illumina NextSeq 550 flow cell. The published analysis was carried out like this. Because the immunoSEQ output held only junctional sequences and lacked quality scores, the filtering could not match the filtering applied to full-length reads. To assign V/J genes and CDR3, sequences were annotated against IMGT germline references using PyIR, a Python wrapper for IgBLAST v1.9. Reads with weak V/J assignments (E-value above 1e-6), missing CDR3, stop codons, out-of-frame junctions, or ambiguous translated residues were removed. V3J clonotypes were defined as sequences sharing an identical inferred V gene, J gene, and CDR3 amino acid sequence. Percentage overlap between repertoires was calculated by dividing the number of shared unique clonotypes by the size of the smaller repertoire. RTK rarefaction, the Chao1 estimator, and Recon v2.1 estimates of unobserved clonotypes were used to assess repertoire richness. OLGA was used to compute generation probabilities for all TCRbeta clonotypes that the gDNA method yielded from a few donors. Imported from immuneACCESS, the table was reduced by TCRdb to in-frame sequences with V and J called. These copies leave out some clones; in studies compared against another copy, an unresolved V gene accounts for under half, and the cause of the remainder is not known. V, J and clone size were drawn from that table, and D and trimming were deduced from the DNA. This sample gives roughly 570,000 clones in total; 98% of them show up just once. 0.3% of the sample is held by the ten biggest clonotypes.

CD8 naive samples consisted of CD45RO-negative cells that were positively selected for CCR7, yielding a CD45RA+CCR7+ population without TemRA cells. The donors were healthy, HIV-negative adults who had no recently reported acute infections or vaccinations. All donors were Caucasian adults living in Nashville, Tennessee, USA. Blood was collected by leukapheresis, and PBMCs were isolated by Ficoll-Histopaque density gradient centrifugation and then cryopreserved in liquid nitrogen vapor phase. Analytical flow cytometry was used to check the purity and quantity of each magnetically sorted T cell population. Each sorted fraction had its genomic DNA isolated and then quantified by UV absorbance on a Nanodrop 2000c. Turning to this clone: It lacks a known antigen. No base quality values were provided; no much bigger clone lies one nucleotide off.

Input material: naive CD8+ T cells sorted from blood. Per the publication, the cell subset or site label means: CD45RA+CCR7+. The clonotype was recovered from a man aged 30-40 years in good health. The chain is assembled from TRBV7-8 and TRBJ2-7; no D gene can be assigned with confidence. This receptor carries the CDR3 CASSLSDVGEQYF. The nucleotide sequence reads as follows: TGTGCCAGCAGCTTATCAGATGTCGGCGAGCAGTACTTC.